One sample yielded the 5 T cell receptor beta chains listed below, sequenced in a study of shared clonotypes between healthy human individuals (dated by TCRdb to about 2020). The library was built by means of the immunoSEQ multiplex PCR assay. In its TCRdb copy, this immuneACCESS table keeps in-frame sequences only and misses some clones. Where compared with another copy, unresolved V genes explain less than half of these, and the others have no known cause. This sample is represented by more than 400,000 clones; 96% of them were singletons. Of the sample, less than 0.06% falls within the top ten clones. The specimen sequenced was naive CD4+ T cells sorted from blood. Per the publication, the cell subset or site label means: CD45RA+ positively selected. Source of these receptors: a woman younger than 45 in good health.

This chain connects TRBV21-1 to TRBJ2-7; the D call TRBD1 from the table was never checked on the DNA. TRBV21-1 counts as a pseudogene. The CDR3 spans 15 residues. The CDR3 loop is CASSLHLTGVYEQYF. The CDR3 coding sequence is TGTGCCAGCAGCCTCCACCTGACAGGGGTCTACGAGCAGTACTTC.

The V call is TRBV28, the J call TRBJ2-6; D unresolved. The germline V gene has CDR1 MDHEN and CDR2 SYDVKM. The CDR3 consists of 14 residues. Trimming cost V 8 bases and J 2 bases, with 10 bases left between them. CDR3 DNA sequence: TGTGCCAGCCAGGAAGGGACTGGGGCCAACGTCCTGACTTTC. This sequence encodes CASQEGTGANVLTF.

V is TRBV6-5 and J is TRBJ1-4; possibly TRBD1 for D (6 bases). V was shortened by 2 bases and J by 3 bases, with 10 bases between the two germline ends. Germline values: CDR1 MNHEY, CDR2 SVGAGI. The CDR3 has 15 residues. Written as DNA, the CDR3 is TGTGCCAGCAGTTACGAGGGGGGTTCTAATGAAAAACTGTTTTTT. Protein: CASSYEGGSNEKLFF.

The chain carries TRBV7-2 and TRBJ2-7; D unclear. The germline V and J ends were trimmed by 2 bases and 3 bases, with 8 bases remaining between them. CDR1 and CDR2 from the germline V gene are SGHTA and FQGNSA. This CDR3 is 13 amino acids long. The DNA for the CDR3 is TGTGCCAGCAGCTTAAATACCCGCTACGAGCAGTACTTC. This codes for CASSLNTRYEQYF.

CDR3 sequence (DNA): TGCGCCAGCAGCCAAGCCGGGAGAAGCTACGAGCAGTACTTC. It translates to CASSQAGRSYEQYF. The chain joins TRBV4-1 to TRBJ2-7; D is possibly TRBD2 (6 bases). V gave up 1 base and J gave up 3 bases, with 10 bases separating them. The CDR3 runs 14 residues. CDR1 and CDR2 from the germline V gene are MGHRA and YSYEKL.